The present T cell receptor (beta chain) was sequenced within a study of T cells after yellow fever vaccination. At the level of the study: For low cell numbers, libraries were made with SMART-Seq v4 Ultra Low Input.

TCRdb analysed the 5' RACE reads with MiXCR anew, one entry per CDR3 protein. The sample holds about 200,000 distinct CDR3 sequences, roughly 3% seen once. The germline CDR1 and CDR2 sequences are DFQATT and SNEGSKA (reference sequence). The CDR3 has 12 residues. Findings and caveats of the study: Only a minor proportion of clonotypes was detected across both CD4 and CD8 compartments. Bulk-population clonotypes that are abundant could appear as contaminants in FACS-sorted repertoires. Boosting was followed by the reappearance of most primary-vaccination clones (approximately 95% CD4, roughly 90% CD8).

This clonotype has only a few counts. Its antigen is still unknown. The junction shows a germline mismatch at one end, possibly a read error. The genes are TRBV20-1 and TRBJ2-1; either TRBD1 or TRBD2 may supply D (6 bases each). This sequence was found in a young man who received the YFV17D yellow fever vaccine. Sequences were derived from CD4+ T cells sorted from PBMCs, sampled 10 days after the yellow fever booster vaccination. CDR3 in amino acids: CSARGGPNEQFF. CDR3 coding DNA: TGCAGTGCGAGAGGGGGGCCGAATGAGCAGTTCTTC.